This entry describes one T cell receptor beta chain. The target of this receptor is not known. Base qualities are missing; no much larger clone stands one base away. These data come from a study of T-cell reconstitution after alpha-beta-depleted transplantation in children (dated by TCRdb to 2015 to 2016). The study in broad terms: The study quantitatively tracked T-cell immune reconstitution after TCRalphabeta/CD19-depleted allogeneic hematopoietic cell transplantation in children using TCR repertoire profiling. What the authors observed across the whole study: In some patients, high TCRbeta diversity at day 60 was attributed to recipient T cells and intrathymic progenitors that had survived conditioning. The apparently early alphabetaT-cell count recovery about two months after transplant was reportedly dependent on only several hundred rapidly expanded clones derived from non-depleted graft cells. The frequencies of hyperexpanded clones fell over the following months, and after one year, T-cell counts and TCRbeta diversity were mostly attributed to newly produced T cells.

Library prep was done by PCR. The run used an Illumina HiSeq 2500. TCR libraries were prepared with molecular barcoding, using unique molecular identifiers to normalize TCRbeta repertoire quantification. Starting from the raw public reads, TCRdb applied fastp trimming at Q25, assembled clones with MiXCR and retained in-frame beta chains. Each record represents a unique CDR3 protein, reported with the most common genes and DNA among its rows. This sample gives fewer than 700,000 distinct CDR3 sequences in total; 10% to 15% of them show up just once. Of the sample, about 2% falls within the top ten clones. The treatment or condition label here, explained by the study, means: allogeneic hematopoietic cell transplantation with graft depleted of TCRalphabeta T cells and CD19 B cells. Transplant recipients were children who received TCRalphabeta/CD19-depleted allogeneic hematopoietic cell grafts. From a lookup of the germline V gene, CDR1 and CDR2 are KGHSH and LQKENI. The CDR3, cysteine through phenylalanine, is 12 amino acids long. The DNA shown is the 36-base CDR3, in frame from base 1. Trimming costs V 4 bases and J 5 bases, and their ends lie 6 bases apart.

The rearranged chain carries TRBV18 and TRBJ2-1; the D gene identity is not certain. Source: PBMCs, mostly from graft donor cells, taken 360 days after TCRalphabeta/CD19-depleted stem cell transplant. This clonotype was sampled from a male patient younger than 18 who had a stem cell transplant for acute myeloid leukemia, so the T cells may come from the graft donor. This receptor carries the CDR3 CASSRDDNEQFF. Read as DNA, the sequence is TGTGCCAGCTCACGGGATGACAATGAGCAGTTCTTC.